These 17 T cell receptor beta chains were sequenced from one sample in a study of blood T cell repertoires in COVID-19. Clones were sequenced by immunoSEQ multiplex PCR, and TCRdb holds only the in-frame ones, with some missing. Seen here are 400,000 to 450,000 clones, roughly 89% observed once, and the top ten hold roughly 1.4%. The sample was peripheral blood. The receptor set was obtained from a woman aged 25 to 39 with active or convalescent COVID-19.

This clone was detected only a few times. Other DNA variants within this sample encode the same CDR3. The CDR3 DNA follows: TGTGCCAGTAGTATAGCCGCCGGGGGCACTGAAGCTTTCTTT. The encoded protein is CASSIAAGGTEAFF. The chain joins TRBV19 to TRBJ1-1; possibly TRBD1 for D (5 bases). Germline V CDR1 and CDR2: LNHDA, SQIVND (reference sequence). Trimming removed 1 base from V and 4 bases from J, with 10 bases in between. The CDR3 extends over 14 amino acids.

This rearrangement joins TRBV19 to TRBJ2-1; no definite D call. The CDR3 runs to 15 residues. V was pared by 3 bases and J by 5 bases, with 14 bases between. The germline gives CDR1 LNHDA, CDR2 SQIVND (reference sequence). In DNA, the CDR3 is TGTGCCAGTAGTATCCCCTCTAGAAGTCACAATGAGCAGTTCTTC. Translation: CASSIPSRSHNEQFF.

The chain's CDR3 is CASSIHRIRPGEAFF. The DNA of the CDR3 is TGTGCCAGTAGTATCCACCGTATTAGGCCGGGGGAAGCTTTCTTT. V and J are TRBV19 and TRBJ1-1; D gene unclear. The germline gives CDR1 LNHDA, CDR2 SQIVND (reference sequence). The CDR3 has 15 residues. The V end lost 3 bases, the J end lost 8 bases, and 19 bases lay between the germline ends.

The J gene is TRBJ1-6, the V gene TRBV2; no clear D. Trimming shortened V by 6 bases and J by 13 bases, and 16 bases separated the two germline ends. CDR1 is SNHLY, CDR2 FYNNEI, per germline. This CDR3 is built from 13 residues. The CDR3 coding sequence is TGTGCCAGCAGACCCGTGACGGGTGCGCCCCTCCACTTT. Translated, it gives CASRPVTGAPLHF.

The CDR3 region is CASSFRRLVGQGETQYF. The CDR3 DNA is TGTGCCAGCAGTTTTCGGCGATTAGTTGGGCAGGGAGAGACCCAGTACTTC. The rearrangement uses TRBV27 and TRBJ2-5; D is perhaps TRBD1 (5 bases). The V gene lost 3 bases and the J gene lost 4 bases, with 21 bases spanning the gap. The CDR3 is made up of 17 amino acids. Germline V gene lookup returns CDR1 MNHEY and CDR2 SMNVEV (reference sequence).

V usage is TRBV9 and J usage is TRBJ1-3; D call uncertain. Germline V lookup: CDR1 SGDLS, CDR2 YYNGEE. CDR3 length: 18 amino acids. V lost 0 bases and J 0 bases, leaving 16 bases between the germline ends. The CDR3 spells CASSVALGQLSSGNTIYF. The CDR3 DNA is TGTGCCAGCAGCGTAGCTCTTGGGCAGCTGAGCTCTGGAAACACCATATATTTT. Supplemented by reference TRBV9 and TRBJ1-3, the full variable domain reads DSGVTQTPKHLITATGQRVTLRCSPRSGDLSVYWYQQSLDQGLQFLIQYYNGEERAKGNILERFSAQQFPDLHSELNLSSLELGDSALYFCASSVALGQLSSGNTIYFGEGSWLTVV.

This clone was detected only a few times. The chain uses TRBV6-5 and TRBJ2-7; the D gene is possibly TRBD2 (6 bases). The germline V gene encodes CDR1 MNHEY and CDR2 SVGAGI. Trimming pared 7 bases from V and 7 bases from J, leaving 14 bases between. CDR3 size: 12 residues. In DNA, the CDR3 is TGTGCCAGCAAAGGGACTTCCTTAGAGCAGTACTTC. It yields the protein CASKGTSLEQYF.

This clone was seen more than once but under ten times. CDR3 amino acids: CASSPPAGVETQYF. The CDR3 DNA reads TGCGCCAGCAGCCCACCAGCGGGGGTAGAGACCCAGTACTTC. The chain has TRBV5-1 and TRBJ2-5; TRBD2 agrees at 8 bases. V gave up 4 bases and J gave up 4 bases; unmatched junction bases: 6. The germline gives CDR1 SGHRS, CDR2 YFSETQ. This CDR3 contains 14 residues.

CDR3 in amino acids: CASSQVRQGYEKLFF. The CDR3 DNA reads TGTGCCAGCAGCCAAGTGAGACAGGGGTATGAAAAACTGTTTTTT. The chain uses TRBV3-1 (or the pseudogene TRBV3-2) and TRBJ1-4, with 8 nucleotides matching TRBD1. The germline V gene encodes CDR1 LGHDT and CDR2 YNNKEL (reference sequence). CDR3 size: 15 residues. The trim removed 1 base at V and 6 bases at J, leaving 4 bases unmatched.

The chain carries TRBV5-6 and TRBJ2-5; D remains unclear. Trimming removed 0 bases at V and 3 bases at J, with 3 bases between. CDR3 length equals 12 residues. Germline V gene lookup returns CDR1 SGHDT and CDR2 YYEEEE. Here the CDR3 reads CASSLAKETQYF. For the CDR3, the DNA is TGTGCCAGCAGCTTGGCCAAAGAGACCCAGTACTTC.

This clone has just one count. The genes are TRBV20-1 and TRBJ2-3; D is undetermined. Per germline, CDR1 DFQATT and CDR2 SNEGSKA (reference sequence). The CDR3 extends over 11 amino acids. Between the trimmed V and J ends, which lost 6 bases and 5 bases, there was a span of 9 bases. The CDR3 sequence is CSAARGDTQYF. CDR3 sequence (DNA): TGCAGTGCGGCAAGAGGAGATACGCAGTATTTT.

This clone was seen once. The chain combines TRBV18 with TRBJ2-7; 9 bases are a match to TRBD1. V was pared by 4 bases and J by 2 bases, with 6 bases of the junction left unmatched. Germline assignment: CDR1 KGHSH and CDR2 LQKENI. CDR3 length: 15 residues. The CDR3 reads CASSQSGTGTYEQYF. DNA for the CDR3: TGTGCCAGCTCACAAAGCGGGACAGGGACCTACGAGCAGTACTTC. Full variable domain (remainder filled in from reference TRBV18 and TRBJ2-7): NAGVMQNPRHLVRRRGQEARLRCSPMKGHSHVYWYRQLPEEGLKFMVYLQKENIIDESGMPKERFSAEFPKEGPSILRIQQVVRGDSAAYFCASSQSGTGTYEQYFGPGTRLTVT.

The CDR3 loop reads CASSFGGQPGNTIYF. The CDR3 DNA reads as TGTGCCAGCAGCTTCGGGGGGCAGCCTGGAAACACCATATATTTT. The chain joins TRBV13 to TRBJ1-3, with D tentatively TRBD1 (6 bases). Trimming left V 3 bases short and J 2 bases short, with 11 bases between. The CDR3 covers 15 residues. Per germline, CDR1 PRHDT and CDR2 FYEKMQ (reference sequence).

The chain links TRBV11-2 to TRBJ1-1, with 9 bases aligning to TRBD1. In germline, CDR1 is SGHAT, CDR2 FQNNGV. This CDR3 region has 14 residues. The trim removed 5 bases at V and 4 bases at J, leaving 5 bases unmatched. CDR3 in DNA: TGTGCCAGCAGCGTACAGGGGGCTGGCACTGAAGCTTTCTTT. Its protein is CASSVQGAGTEAFF. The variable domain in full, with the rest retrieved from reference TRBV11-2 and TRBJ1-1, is EAGVAQSPRYKIIEKRQSVAFWCNPISGHATLYWYQQILGQGPKLLIQFQNNGVVDDSQLPKDRFSAERLKGVDSTLKIQPAKLEDSAVYLCASSVQGAGTEAFFGQGTRLTVV.

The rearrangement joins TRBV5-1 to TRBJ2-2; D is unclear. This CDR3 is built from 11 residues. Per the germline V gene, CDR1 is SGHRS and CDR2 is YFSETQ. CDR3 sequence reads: CATTNTGELFF. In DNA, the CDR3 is TGCGCGACGACTAACACCGGGGAGCTGTTTTTT. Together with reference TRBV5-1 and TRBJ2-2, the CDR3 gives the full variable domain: KAGVTQTPRYLIKTRGQQVTLSCSPISGHRSVSWYQQTPGQGLQFLFEYFSETQRNKGNFPGRFSGRQFSNSRSEMNVSTLELGDSALYLCATTNTGELFFGEGSRLTVL.

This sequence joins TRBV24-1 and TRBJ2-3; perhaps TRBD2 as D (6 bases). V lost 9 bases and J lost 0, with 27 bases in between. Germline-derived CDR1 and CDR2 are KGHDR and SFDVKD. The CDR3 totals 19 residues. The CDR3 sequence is CATSTAVGGNPASTDTQYF. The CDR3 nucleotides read TGTGCCACCTCAACGGCGGTCGGCGGGAACCCGGCTAGCACAGATACGCAGTATTTT.

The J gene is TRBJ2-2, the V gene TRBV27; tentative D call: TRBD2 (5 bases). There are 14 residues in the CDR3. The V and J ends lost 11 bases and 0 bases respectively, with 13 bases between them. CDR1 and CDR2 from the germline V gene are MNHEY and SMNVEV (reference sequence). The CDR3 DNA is TGTGCCTCCGGACGAGGGACGAACACCGGGGAGCTGTTTTTT. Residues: CASGRGTNTGELFF.